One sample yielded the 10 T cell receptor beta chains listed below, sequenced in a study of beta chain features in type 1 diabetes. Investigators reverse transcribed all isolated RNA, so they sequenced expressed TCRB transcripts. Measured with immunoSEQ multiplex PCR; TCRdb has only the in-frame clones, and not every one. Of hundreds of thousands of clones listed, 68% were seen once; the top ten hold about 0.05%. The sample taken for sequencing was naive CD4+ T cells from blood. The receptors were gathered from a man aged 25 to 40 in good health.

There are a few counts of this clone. Here the CDR3 reads CSVERDRGDTQYF. Here the CDR3 DNA reads TGCAGCGTTGAACGGGACAGGGGCGATACCCAGTACTTC. The chain links TRBV29-1 to TRBJ2-5, with 10 bases lining up with TRBD1. The CDR3 spans 13 residues. Germline loops: CDR1 SQVTM, CDR2 ANQGSEA. V was pared by 2 bases and J by 8 bases, with 5 bases of the junction left unmatched.

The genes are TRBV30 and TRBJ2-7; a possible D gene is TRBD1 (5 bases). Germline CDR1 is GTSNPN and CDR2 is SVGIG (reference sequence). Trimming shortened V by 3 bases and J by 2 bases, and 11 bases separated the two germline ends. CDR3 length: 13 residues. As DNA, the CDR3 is TGTGCCTGGAGAATAGGGGCCCCCTACGAGCAGTACTTC. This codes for CAWRIGAPYEQYF.

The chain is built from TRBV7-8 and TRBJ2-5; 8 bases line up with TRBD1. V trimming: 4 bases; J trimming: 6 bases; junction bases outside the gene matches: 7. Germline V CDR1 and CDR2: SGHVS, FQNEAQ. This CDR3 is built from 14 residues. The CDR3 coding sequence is TGTGCCAGCAGCTCGAGGACAGGGATTCAGACCCAGTACTTC. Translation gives CASSSRTGIQTQYF.

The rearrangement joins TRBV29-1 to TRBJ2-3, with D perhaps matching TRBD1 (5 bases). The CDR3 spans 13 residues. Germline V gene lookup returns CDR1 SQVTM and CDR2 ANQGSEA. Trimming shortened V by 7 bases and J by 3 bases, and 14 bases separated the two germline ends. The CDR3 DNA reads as TGCAGCGCAGGGATGGATGGTACAGATACGCAGTATTTT. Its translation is CSAGMDGTDTQYF.

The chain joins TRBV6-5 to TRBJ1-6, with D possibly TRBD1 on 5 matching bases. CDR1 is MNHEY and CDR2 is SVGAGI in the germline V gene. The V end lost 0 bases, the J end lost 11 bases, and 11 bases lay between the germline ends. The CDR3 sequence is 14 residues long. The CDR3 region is CASSYSQGAPPLHF. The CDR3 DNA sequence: TGTGCCAGCAGTTACTCGCAGGGAGCGCCACCCCTCCACTTT.

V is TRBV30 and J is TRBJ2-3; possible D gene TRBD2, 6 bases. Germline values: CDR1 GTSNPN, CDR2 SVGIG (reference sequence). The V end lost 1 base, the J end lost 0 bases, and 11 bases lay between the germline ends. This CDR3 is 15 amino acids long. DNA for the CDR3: TGTGCCTGGAGTGAGCCGGGGGTTAGCACAGATACGCAGTATTTT. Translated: CAWSEPGVSTDTQYF.

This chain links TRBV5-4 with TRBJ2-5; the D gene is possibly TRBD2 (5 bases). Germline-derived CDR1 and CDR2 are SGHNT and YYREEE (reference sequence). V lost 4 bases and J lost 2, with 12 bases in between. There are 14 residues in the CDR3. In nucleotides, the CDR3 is TGTGCCAGCAGCCTGACCGGGGATCAAGAGACCCAGTACTTC. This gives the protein CASSLTGDQETQYF.

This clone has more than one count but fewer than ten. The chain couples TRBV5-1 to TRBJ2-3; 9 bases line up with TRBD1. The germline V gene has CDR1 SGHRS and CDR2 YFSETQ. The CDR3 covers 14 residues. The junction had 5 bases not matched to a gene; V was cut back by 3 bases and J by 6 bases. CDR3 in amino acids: CASSSGTGKDTQYF. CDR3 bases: TGCGCCAGCAGCTCTGGGACAGGGAAGGATACGCAGTATTTT.

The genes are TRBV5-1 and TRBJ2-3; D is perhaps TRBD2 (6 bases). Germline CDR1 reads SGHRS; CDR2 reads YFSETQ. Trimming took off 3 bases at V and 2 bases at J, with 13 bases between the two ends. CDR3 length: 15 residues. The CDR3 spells CASSSRLADTDTQYF. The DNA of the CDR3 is TGCGCCAGCAGCTCCCGTTTAGCGGACACAGATACGCAGTATTTT.

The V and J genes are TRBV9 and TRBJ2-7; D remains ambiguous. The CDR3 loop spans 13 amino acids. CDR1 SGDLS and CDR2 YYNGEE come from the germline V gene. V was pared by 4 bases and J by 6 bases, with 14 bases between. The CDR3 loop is CASSPSQYSEQYF. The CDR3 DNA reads TGTGCCAGCAGCCCAAGTCAATACTCCGAGCAGTACTTC.